Sequencing of this T cell receptor (beta chain) was carried out in a study of cytomegalovirus exposure and HLA in healthy donors. Findings and caveats of the study: Productive status was seen about 90% or about 30% of the time for most TCR beta V segments in an earlier analysis. As a later analysis showed, a missense DCLRE1C variant was linked to trimming of TCR beta V- and J-genes. In vitro testing confirmed a few CMV-associated chains as specific for CMV antigens.

Concerning this clone: Its cognate antigen is unknown.

CDR3 length: 17 residues. Germline CDR1 reads LGHNT; CDR2 reads FRNRAP. Trimming at V came to 2 bases and at J to 0 bases, leaving 7 bases not matched to a gene. 13 Jbeta primers and 60 Vbeta primers were used for the PCR. Profiled with immunoSEQ multiplex PCR; TCRdb holds only in-frame clones, not every one. The table lists under 70,000 clones, about 71% of them singletons, with roughly 19% in the top ten. This chain uses TRBV12-5 with TRBJ1-1; 9 bases align to TRBD1. The source of this sequence is a woman in her fifties or sixties in good health and CMV-seropositive. The sample comprised PBMCs. CDR3 sequence (DNA): TGTGCTAGTGGTTTGATAAGGACAGGGGAAATGAACACTGAAGCTTTCTTT. Its protein is CASGLIRTGEMNTEAFF.